The rows below give T cell receptor beta chains drawn from one sample of a study of T-cell reconstitution after alpha-beta-depleted transplantation in children. TCRdb re-derived calls from the PCR reads in MiXCR, one entry per CDR3 protein. The data hold hundreds of thousands of distinct CDR3 sequences, with about an eighth observed a single time. The material sequenced was PBMCs from the stem cell graft donor, taken from the stem cell graft. The receptors here all came from a human donor who donated a stem cell graft to a child with combined immunodeficiency. Each CDR3 is given with its conserved first and last residue. The D gene is left open where the match is weak. Rows give clone size only sometimes, using once, few, many, or a class for an expanded clone.

j_call clone_size d_call v_call cdr3_aa cdr3_nt
TRBJ2-7 few - TRBV7-8 CASSLGWFYEQYF TGTGCCAGCAGCTTGGGTTGGTTCTACGAGCAGTACTTC
TRBJ2-2 - - TRBV24-1 CATSLQETGELFF TGTGCCACCAGTCTACAGGAGACCGGGGAGCTGTTTTTT
TRBJ2-7 - - TRBV4-3 CASSVGPAGDYEQYF TGCGCCAGCAGCGTGGGTCCGGCCGGGGACTACGAGCAGTACTTC
TRBJ2-1 few TRBD1 TRBV15 CATSDHRQGSEQFF TGTGCCACCAGCGATCATAGACAGGGCAGTGAGCAGTTCTTC
TRBJ2-2 many - TRBV13 CASSLGPAGSTGELFF TGTGCCAGCAGCTTAGGCCCGGCGGGAAGTACCGGGGAGCTGTTTTTT
TRBJ2-7 few - TRBV12-3/TRBV12-4 CASSLDGRNSYEQYF TGTGCCAGCAGTTTAGATGGAAGGAACTCCTACGAGCAGTACTTC
TRBJ1-2 few - TRBV4-2 CASSQVQGPYGYTF TGTGCCAGCAGCCAAGTTCAGGGCCCCTATGGCTACACCTTC
TRBJ2-1 - - TRBV28 CASNHRTPAYNEQFF TGTGCCAGCAACCACCGGACTCCGGCCTACAATGAGCAGTTCTTC
TRBJ2-6 - TRBD1 TRBV5-1 CASGRDSRGGANVLTF TGCGCCAGCGGCCGGGACAGTCGGGGTGGGGCCAACGTCCTGACTTTC
TRBJ2-7 few TRBD2 TRBV24-1 CATSGPRNSGSPSEQYF TGTGCCACCAGTGGTCCCCGAAATAGCGGGAGCCCGAGCGAGCAGTACTTC
TRBJ2-7 - - TRBV27 CASRPHPREPYEQYF TGTGCCAGCAGACCCCACCCCCGGGAACCCTACGAGCAGTACTTC
TRBJ2-1 few TRBD2 TRBV7-8 CATLLGTSGSGEQFF TGTGCCACCCTCCTTGGGACTAGCGGGAGTGGGGAGCAGTTCTTC
TRBJ2-5 - - TRBV14 CASSQDGGLKTQYF TGTGCCAGCAGCCAAGATGGGGGGCTAAAGACCCAGTACTTC
TRBJ2-5 - TRBD2 TRBV2 CASSDGLAVRETQYF TGTGCCAGCAGTGATGGACTAGCGGTTCGTGAGACCCAGTACTTC
TRBJ2-6 few - TRBV5-5 CASSLVAGANVLTF TGTGCCAGCAGCTTGGTGGCCGGGGCCAACGTCCTGACTTTC
TRBJ2-7 - - TRBV30 CAWSVAPGNYEQYF TGTGCCTGGAGTGTCGCCCCAGGGAACTACGAGCAGTACTTC
TRBJ2-1 many TRBD1 TRBV5-6 CASSTGGGYIGEQFF TGTGCCAGCAGCACAGGGGGCGGCTACATTGGTGAGCAGTTCTTC
TRBJ2-5 - - TRBV5-5 CASSLSPSGRGLLETQYF TGTGCCAGCAGCTTGTCCCCTTCCGGTAGGGGGTTGTTGGAGACCCAGTACTTC
TRBJ2-3 - - TRBV5-5 CASSAGPNSDTQYF TGTGCCAGCAGCGCGGGCCCTAACTCAGATACGCAGTATTTT
TRBJ2-5 - TRBD1 TRBV4-2 CASSQERTGEETQYF TGTGCCAGCAGCCAAGAAAGGACAGGGGAAGAGACCCAGTACTTC
TRBJ2-7 many TRBD2 TRBV20-1 CSATPAGSPKHEQYF TGCAGTGCTACACCAGCGGGATCCCCAAAGCACGAGCAGTACTTC
TRBJ1-6 few TRBD1 TRBV12-3/TRBV12-4 CASSFGQGESPLHF TGTGCCAGCAGTTTCGGACAGGGCGAGTCACCCCTCCACTTT
TRBJ2-5 - - TRBV7-9 CASSETPRETQYF TGTGCCAGCAGCGAAACTCCTAGGGAGACCCAGTACTTC
TRBJ2-1 few - TRBV5-1 CASSGHPSYNEQFF TGCGCCAGCAGCGGACACCCCTCCTACAATGAGCAGTTCTTC
TRBJ2-5 once - TRBV10-3 CAISDRGAGYQETQYF TGTGCCATCAGTGATCGGGGGGCTGGGTACCAAGAGACCCAGTACTTC
TRBJ2-2 many - TRBV6-2/TRBV6-3 CASSRNRATGELFF TGTGCCAGCAGTAGAAACAGGGCAACCGGGGAGCTGTTTTTT
TRBJ2-1 - - TRBV12-3/TRBV12-4 CASSLVRGYEQFF TGTGCCAGCAGTTTAGTACGAGGCTATGAGCAGTTCTTC